This T cell receptor (beta chain) was observed in a study of T cell responses to AZD1222 COVID-19 vaccine. Repertoires were generated with immunoSEQ multiplex PCR, while TCRdb's copy carries only in-frame clones and drops some. The sample lists around 100,000 clones; 92% were seen once. CDR3 length equals 13 residues. Germline V gives CDR1 MNHNY, CDR2 SVGAGI (reference sequence). Trimming shortened V by 0 bases and J by 6 bases, and 3 bases separated the two germline ends. This specimen consisted of peripheral blood, obtained on day 0 of AZD1222 vaccination. This TCR derives from an adult in good health. The chain couples TRBV6-6 to TRBJ1-6; the D is unclear. This chain's CDR3 is CASSYSANSPLHF. CDR3 DNA: TGTGCCAGCAGTTACTCGGCTAATTCACCCCTCCACTTT.